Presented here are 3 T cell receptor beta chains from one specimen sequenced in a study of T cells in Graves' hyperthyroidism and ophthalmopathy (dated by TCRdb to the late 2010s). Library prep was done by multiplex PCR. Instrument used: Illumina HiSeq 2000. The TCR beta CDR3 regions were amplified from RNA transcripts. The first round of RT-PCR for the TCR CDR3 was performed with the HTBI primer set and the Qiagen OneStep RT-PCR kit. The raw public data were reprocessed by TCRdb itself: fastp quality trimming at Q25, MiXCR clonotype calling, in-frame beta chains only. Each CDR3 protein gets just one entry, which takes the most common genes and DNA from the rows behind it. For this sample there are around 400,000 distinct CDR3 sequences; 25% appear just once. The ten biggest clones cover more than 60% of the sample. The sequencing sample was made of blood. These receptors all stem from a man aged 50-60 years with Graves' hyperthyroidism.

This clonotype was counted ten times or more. The CDR3 region has the DNA TGTGCCAGCAGCTTAGGTCGGCTCCAGTCGGATACGCAGTATTTT. It yields the protein CASSLGRLQSDTQYF. The genes are TRBV11-2 and TRBJ2-3; the D is unclear. Trimming took 1 base from V and 6 from J, leaving 14 bases between them. Per the germline V gene, CDR1 is SGHAT and CDR2 is FQNNGV. The CDR3 covers 15 residues.

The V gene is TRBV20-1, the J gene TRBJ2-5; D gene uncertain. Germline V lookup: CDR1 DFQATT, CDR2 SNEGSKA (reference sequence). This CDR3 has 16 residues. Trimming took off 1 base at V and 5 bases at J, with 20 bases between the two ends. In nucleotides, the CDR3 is TGCAGTGCTAGAGTTGTGGATGTTGTGGCCTGGGAGACCCAGTACTTC. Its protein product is CSARVVDVVAWETQYF.

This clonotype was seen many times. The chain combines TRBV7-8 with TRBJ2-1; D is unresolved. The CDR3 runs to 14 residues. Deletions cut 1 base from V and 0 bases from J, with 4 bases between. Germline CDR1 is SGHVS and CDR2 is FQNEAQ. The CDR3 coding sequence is TGTGCCAGCAGCTTAGGTAACTCCTACAATGAGCAGTTCTTC. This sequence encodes CASSLGNSYNEQFF.